The 30 T cell receptor beta chains below all came from one sample that was sequenced in a study of early T cells in non-severe SARS-CoV-2 infection. One entry per CDR3 protein, called by TCRdb with MiXCR from the 5' RACE reads. Here the sample spans roughly 67,000 distinct CDR3 sequences, over 9% being singletons. The source material was whole blood. Receptors were obtained from an adult who was a healthcare worker with PCR-confirmed SARS-CoV-2 infection or an uninfected control (not recorded which).

This clonotype was counted only a few times. The chain joins TRBV20-1 to TRBJ2-7; 10 nucleotides match TRBD1. In germline, CDR1 is DFQATT, CDR2 SNEGSKA (reference sequence). The CDR3 is 13 amino acids. The J segment lost 5 bases and the V segment lost 6 bases, leaving 7 bases of the junction unmatched. CDR3: CSAETGGWDEQYF. The CDR3 nucleotides read TGCAGTGCGGAGACAGGGGGCTGGGACGAGCAGTACTTC.

A note on this clonotype: The CDR3 does not close with the conserved phenylalanine or tryptophan, likely indicating a read error. The chain combines TRBV11-2 with TRBJ2-1; the match to TRBD2 covers 9 bases. Germline loops: CDR1 SGHAT, CDR2 FQNNGV. The J segment lost 7 bases and the V segment lost 3 bases, leaving 7 bases of the junction unmatched. The CDR3 is 15 residues long. The CDR3 DNA reads as TGTGCCAGCAGCTTCGGACTAGCGAGAACTAATGAGCAGTTCTCC. Protein: CASSFGLARTNEQFS.

There are a few counts of this clonotype. The chain carries TRBV7-2 and TRBJ2-7; D is possibly TRBD2 (6 bases). The CDR3 totals 15 residues. Germline V gene data show CDR1 as SGHTA and CDR2 as FQGNSA. V was shortened by 1 base and J by 5 bases, with 15 bases between the two germline ends. The CDR3 here is CASSLEASRGNEQYF. The CDR3 nucleotides read TGTGCCAGCAGCTTAGAGGCTAGCCGGGGGAACGAGCAGTACTTC.

This clonotype was counted ten times or more. V is TRBV20-1 and J is TRBJ1-2; unclear D gene. The CDR3 length is 12 residues. Germline V gene lookup returns CDR1 DFQATT and CDR2 SNEGSKA (reference sequence). The V end lost 4 bases, the J end lost 0 bases, and 6 bases lay between the germline ends. The CDR3 region has the DNA TGCAGTGCTACGGCATCTAACTATGGCTACACCTTC. Encoded protein: CSATASNYGYTF.

Ten or more counts support this clonotype. The CDR3 is CASSWDLNTEAFF. DNA of the CDR3: TGTGCCAGCAGCTGGGATTTGAACACTGAAGCTTTCTTT. The chain joins TRBV5-5 to TRBJ1-1; D remains ambiguous. Between the trimmed V and J ends, which lost 3 bases and 0 bases, there was a span of 6 bases. The CDR3 totals 13 residues. CDR1 is SGHKS and CDR2 is YYEKEE in the germline V gene (reference sequence).

V is TRBV28 and J is TRBJ2-7; D remains unclear. This CDR3 has 11 residues. Germline-derived CDR1 and CDR2 are MDHEN and SYDVKM. V lost 3 bases to trimming and J lost 6 bases, with 6 bases between them. The DNA for the CDR3 is TGTGCCAGCAGTTTCAGTTTCGAGCAGTACTTC. Its translation: CASSFSFEQYF.

The V and J genes are TRBV5-6 and TRBJ2-7; tentative D call: TRBD2 (7 bases). Germline CDR1 is SGHDT and CDR2 is YYEEEE. The CDR3 extends over 15 amino acids. V was shortened by 1 base and J by 2 bases, with 13 bases between the two germline ends. The CDR3 sequence is CASSLIGGETYEQYF. CDR3 DNA: TGTGCCAGCAGCTTGATAGGGGGGGAGACCTACGAGCAGTACTTC. Supplemented by reference TRBV5-6 and TRBJ2-7, the full variable domain reads DAGVTQSPTHLIKTRGQQVTLRCSPKSGHDTVSWYQQALGQGPQFIFQYYEEEERQRGNFPDRFSGHQFPNYSSELNVNALLLGDSALYLCASSLIGGETYEQYFGPGTRLTVT.

This clonotype was counted a few times. J is TRBJ1-2 and V is TRBV20-1, with 8 nucleotides matching TRBD1. The J segment lost 4 bases and the V segment lost 0 bases, leaving 7 bases of the junction unmatched. This CDR3 contains 15 residues. Germline values: CDR1 DFQATT, CDR2 SNEGSKA (reference sequence). In DNA form, the CDR3 reads TGCAGTGCTAGAGACCGGACAGGGAGTACCTATGGCTACACCTTC. It encodes CSARDRTGSTYGYTF.

This clonotype showed up many times. The chain couples TRBV20-1 to TRBJ2-7, with 7 bases that match TRBD2. V lost 6 bases to trimming and J lost 2 bases; unmatched junction nucleotides: 16. Germline CDR1 DFQATT, CDR2 SNEGSKA (reference sequence). CDR3 length: 16 amino acids. The CDR3 nucleotides read TGCAGTGCCAAGAGGGACCTCCTGGGGGGGACCTACGAGCAGTACTTC. It codes for CSAKRDLLGGTYEQYF.

This clonotype was observed many times. The chain couples TRBV12-3 or TRBV12-4 to TRBJ2-1, with D perhaps matching TRBD2 (7 bases). V dropped 3 bases and J dropped 8 bases, with 14 bases sitting between them. This CDR3 spans 14 amino acids. This chain's CDR3 is CASSLVGGPDEQFF. In nucleotides, the CDR3 is TGTGCCAGCAGTTTGGTCGGGGGGCCGGATGAGCAGTTCTTC.

This clonotype was recorded many times. The V gene is TRBV4-3, the J gene TRBJ2-1, with TRBD2 matching 11 bases. The V segment lost 0 bases and the J segment 9 bases; nucleotides outside the gene matches: 10. Germline V CDR1 and CDR2: LGHNA, YSLEER. There are 17 residues in the CDR3. CDR3: CASSQDQNSGGAAEQFF. The CDR3 nucleotides read TGCGCCAGCAGCCAAGATCAGAATAGCGGGGGGGCGGCTGAGCAGTTCTTC.

V is TRBV7-2 and J is TRBJ1-3; no definite D call. The CDR3 runs to 18 residues. Per the germline V gene, CDR1 is SGHTA and CDR2 is FQGNSA. Trimming stripped 4 bases from V and 0 bases from J, with 19 bases between. CDR3 DNA sequence: TGTGCCAGCAGCTCCATAAGGACTACCCGGGTCTCTGGAAACACCATATATTTT. Residues: CASSSIRTTRVSGNTIYF.

This clonotype came up a few times. The V and J genes are TRBV7-2 and TRBJ2-5, with 8 bases fitting TRBD2. V gave up 3 bases and J gave up 5 bases; unmatched junction bases: 8. In germline, CDR1 is SGHTA, CDR2 FQGNSA. There are 15 residues in the CDR3. CDR3 bases: TGTGCCAGCAGCTTGCGAGCGGGGGACCTGGAGACCCAGTACTTC. It encodes CASSLRAGDLETQYF.

This chain connects TRBV30 to TRBJ1-1; weak D call: TRBD1 (5 bases). The CDR3 length is 14 residues. The germline V gene encodes CDR1 GTSNPN and CDR2 SVGIG (reference sequence). V was cut by 0 bases and J by 4 bases, with 12 bases left in between. CDR3 sequence (DNA): TGTGCCTGGAGTGTAGGCAGGGTGAGCACTGAAGCTTTCTTT. Translating it yields CAWSVGRVSTEAFF.

This clonotype has only a few counts. The CDR3 reads CSVFSLSQAAPGTQYF. CDR3 in DNA: TGCAGCGTTTTCTCCCTTTCGCAGGCGGCCCCAGGGACCCAGTACTTC. J is TRBJ2-5 and V is TRBV29-1; the D is unclear. With 5 bases removed from V and 7 bases from J, the gap between germline ends came to 26 bases. CDR1 is SQVTM, CDR2 ANQGSEA, per germline. The CDR3 runs 16 residues.

Only a few counts were recorded for this clonotype. The J gene is TRBJ2-5, the V gene TRBV6-2 or TRBV6-3; the D gene is possibly TRBD2 (5 bases). Germline V gives CDR1 MNHEY, CDR2 SVGEGT. The CDR3 is made up of 15 amino acids. V shed 5 bases and J shed 7 bases, with 20 bases lying between them. The CDR3 nucleotides are TGTGCCAGCAGTCGATTGGACTCCCCACTCAGGACCCAGTACTTC. It yields the protein CASSRLDSPLRTQYF.

This chain joins TRBV7-8 and TRBJ2-1; TRBD1 aligns across 9 bases. The CDR3 runs 16 residues. CDR1 and CDR2 from the germline V gene are SGHVS and FQNEAQ. J was trimmed by 8 bases and V by 3 bases; bases with no gene match: 11. This CDR3 is CASSLGQGKGSHEQFF. As DNA, the CDR3 is TGTGCCAGCAGCTTGGGACAGGGTAAGGGTAGTCATGAGCAGTTCTTC.

The rearrangement links TRBV3-1 to TRBJ2-5; the D gene is possibly TRBD1 (5 bases). The CDR3 covers 15 residues. The germline V and J ends were trimmed by 7 bases and 5 bases, with 20 bases remaining between them. Germline V gene sequence: CDR1 LGHDT, CDR2 YNNKEL (reference sequence). The CDR3 DNA reads TGTGCCAGCATCCCCGACCGACAGTTTGGCGAGACCCAGTACTTC. Amino acids: CASIPDRQFGETQYF.

This clonotype was counted between two and nine times. The chain joins TRBV30 to TRBJ1-4, with D perhaps TRBD1 (5 bases). The germline V and J ends were trimmed by 0 bases and 5 bases, with 10 bases remaining between them. The germline V gene encodes CDR1 GTSNPN and CDR2 SVGIG (reference sequence). This CDR3 contains 14 residues. This CDR3 reads CAWSVKTENEKLFF. CDR3 sequence (DNA): TGTGCCTGGAGTGTAAAGACAGAGAATGAAAAACTGTTTTTT.

This clonotype has a handful of counts. The chain recombines TRBV24-1 with TRBJ2-3, with D uncertain. CDR1 is KGHDR, CDR2 SFDVKD, per germline. The CDR3 has 16 amino acids. V lost 2 bases and J 0 bases, leaving 11 bases between the germline ends. The CDR3 DNA reads as TGTGCCACCAGTGATTCAAGGACGGATAGCACAGATACGCAGTATTTT. Its protein product is CATSDSRTDSTDTQYF.

This chain uses TRBV20-1 with TRBJ2-7; D gene unclear. The CDR3 is 11 residues long. V gave up 2 bases and J gave up 3 bases, with 5 bases separating them. Germline values: CDR1 DFQATT, CDR2 SNEGSKA (reference sequence). This CDR3 reads CSARQIYEQYF. The CDR3 DNA reads TGCAGTGCTAGACAAATCTACGAGCAGTACTTC.

This clonotype was seen repeatedly, ten times or more. The chain joins TRBV7-2 to TRBJ1-1, with D possibly being TRBD1 (6 bases). The CDR3 spans 13 residues. The V end lost 5 bases, the J end lost 4 bases, and 11 bases lay between the germline ends. Germline V gene sequence: CDR1 SGHTA, CDR2 FQGNSA. CDR3 protein: CASSRQVGTEAFF. As DNA, the CDR3 is TGTGCCAGCAGCCGACAGGTTGGCACTGAAGCTTTCTTT.

The rearrangement links TRBV2 to TRBJ1-1; TRBD1 matches 9 bases. This CDR3 comprises 13 residues. Germline V gives CDR1 SNHLY, CDR2 FYNNEI. The J segment lost 3 bases and the V segment lost 4 bases, leaving 0 bases of the junction unmatched. The CDR3 is CASSGQGDTEAFF. In DNA form, the CDR3 reads TGTGCCAGCAGTGGACAGGGGGACACTGAAGCTTTCTTT.

This clonotype showed up just a few times. The chain employs TRBV10-2 and TRBJ2-3; unclear D gene. The germline V gene has CDR1 WSHSY and CDR2 SAAADI. V was clipped by 6 bases and J by 1 base, with 2 bases between them. The CDR3 extends over 11 amino acids. For the CDR3, the DNA is TGCGCCAGCAGGCGCACAGATACGCAGTATTTT. Its protein product is CASRRTDTQYF.

J is TRBJ2-3 and V is TRBV6-6; 13 bases map to TRBD2. Germline V CDR1 and CDR2: MNHNY, SVGAGI (reference sequence). The CDR3 consists of 16 residues. With V trimmed by 0 bases and J by 4 bases, 1 base remained unmatched. The CDR3 region is CASSYSLAGGPDTQYF. The CDR3 DNA sequence: TGTGCCAGCAGTTACTCACTAGCGGGGGGGCCAGATACGCAGTATTTT.

V gene TRBV10-3 combines with J gene TRBJ1-1; 7 nucleotides match TRBD1. CDR3 length: 13 residues. From germline, CDR1 is ENHRY and CDR2 SYGVKD. The V and J ends lost 10 bases and 1 base, in that order; junction bases with no gene match: 6. CDR3 in amino acids: CATRQGKNTEAFF. In nucleotides, the CDR3 is TGTGCCACCCGACAGGGAAAGAACACTGAAGCTTTCTTT.

V is TRBV19 and J is TRBJ1-4, with a weak D call TRBD1 (5 bases). Germline loops: CDR1 LNHDA, CDR2 SQIVND (reference sequence). Trimming cost V 3 bases and J 6 bases, with 11 bases left between them. The CDR3 spans 14 residues. The CDR3 bases are TGTGCCAGTAGTATCAGGGTCCGATATGAAAAACTGTTTTTT. It encodes CASSIRVRYEKLFF.

V and J are TRBV27 and TRBJ1-2; a weak D match, TRBD1 (6 bases). The CDR3 runs 13 residues. V lost 7 bases, J lost 8 bases, and 17 bases lay in between. CDR1 MNHEY and CDR2 SMNVEV come from the germline V gene (reference sequence). The CDR3 coding sequence is TGTGCCAGCACCTCTCAGGACAGAAACGGCTACACCTTC. Translating it yields CASTSQDRNGYTF.

This clonotype was found a few times. This chain links TRBV7-3 with TRBJ1-1; D is ambiguous. The CDR3 covers 13 residues. The germline gives CDR1 SGHTA, CDR2 FQGTGA. The ends were cut back, 5 bases at V and 3 bases at J, with 10 bases in the middle. The CDR3 region has the DNA TGTGCCAGCAGCATGGACCGGGACACTGAAGCTTTCTTT. This encodes CASSMDRDTEAFF.

This clonotype was seen only a few times. The chain couples TRBV6-1 to TRBJ2-5; D is unresolved. CDR3 length: 14 residues. Deletions cut 7 bases from V and 4 bases from J, with 16 bases between. Germline V lookup: CDR1 MNHNS, CDR2 SASEGT. CDR3 in DNA: TGTGCCAGCAAAAGAGATAGGGCAGGAGAGACCCAGTACTTC. Amino acid sequence: CASKRDRAGETQYF.